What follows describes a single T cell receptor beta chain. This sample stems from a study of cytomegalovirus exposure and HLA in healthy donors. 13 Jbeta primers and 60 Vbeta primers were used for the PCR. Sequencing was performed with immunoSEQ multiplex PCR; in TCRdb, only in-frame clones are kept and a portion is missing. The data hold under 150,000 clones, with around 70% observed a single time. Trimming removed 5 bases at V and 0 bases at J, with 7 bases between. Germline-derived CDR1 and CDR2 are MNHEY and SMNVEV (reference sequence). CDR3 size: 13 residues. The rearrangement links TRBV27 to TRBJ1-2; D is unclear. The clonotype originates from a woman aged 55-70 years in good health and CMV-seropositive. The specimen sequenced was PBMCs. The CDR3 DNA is TGTGCCAGCAGTACCTTAGCTAACTATGGCTACACCTTC. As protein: CASSTLANYGYTF.